These T cell receptor beta chains were read from a single sample in a study of control samples from healthy donors and cancer patients. Sequenced by immunoSEQ multiplex PCR; TCRdb stores in-frame clones only, minus some. The table lists around 13,000 clones, approximately 93% of them singletons, with around 15% in the top ten. Material for sequencing was PBMCs. Every receptor here comes from a man older than 75 with lung cancer. The CDR3 runs from the conserved cysteine through the conserved F or W. The order of the fields is D gene, clone size, J gene, V gene, CDR3 protein, CDR3 DNA. D genes are given only for firm matches. The size of a clone is reported for some rows only, either as once, few or many, or as a class for expanded clones.

-	-	TRBJ2-1	TRBV11-2	CASSPGPISDEQFF	TGTGCCAGCAGCCCCGGACCGATCTCCGATGAGCAGTTCTTC
-	-	TRBJ1-1	TRBV27	CASSPPGHRNTEAFF	TGTGCCAGCAGTCCGCCCGGGCATCGGAACACTGAAGCTTTCTTT
-	-	TRBJ2-7	TRBV6-2/TRBV6-3	CASSTLEQYF	TGTGCCAGCAGTACCCTCGAGCAGTACTTC
TRBD1	-	TRBJ1-1	TRBV7-2	CASSKDRGRVTEAFF	TGTGCCAGCAGCAAGGACAGGGGGCGGGTCACTGAAGCTTTCTTT
TRBD1	-	TRBJ1-1	TRBV29-1	CITGGTEAFF	TGCATCACAGGGGGGACTGAAGCTTTCTTT
TRBD1	-	TRBJ2-3	TRBV27	CASIPGTGRGDTQYF	TGTGCCAGCATCCCCGGGACAGGCAGGGGGGATACGCAGTATTTT
-	-	TRBJ2-7	TRBV7-7	CASRGDGAVVSYEQYF	TGTGCCAGCAGGGGAGATGGGGCAGTAGTCTCCTACGAGCAGTACTTC
-	-	TRBJ2-7	TRBV27	CASSLTRGARFHF	TGTGCCAGCAGTTTAACGAGGGGGGCTAGATTCCACTTC
-	-	TRBJ1-1	TRBV11-2	CASSLRQGRNTEAFF	TGTGCCAGCAGCCTGCGGCAGGGTCGTAACACTGAAGCTTTCTTT
-	-	TRBJ2-2	TRBV19	CASTRWQEANTGELFF	TGTGCCAGTACGAGGTGGCAGGAGGCGAACACCGGGGAGCTGTTTTTT
-	-	TRBJ1-6	TRBV10-3	CAISEETGGNSPLHF	TGTGCCATCAGTGAGGAAACCGGAGGGAATTCACCCCTCCACTTT
-	-	TRBJ2-2	TRBV5-4	CASSLDGQNTGELFF	TGTGCCAGCAGCTTGGATGGACAGAACACCGGGGAGCTGTTTTTT
TRBD2	-	TRBJ2-1	TRBV3-1/TRBV3-2	CATRAPASGEGSYNEQFF	TGTGCCACCCGGGCTCCGGCTAGCGGGGAGGGTTCCTACAATGAGCAGTTCTTC
-	-	TRBJ2-2	TRBV5-1	CASSLGGNSANTGELFF	TGCGCCAGCAGCTTGGGGGGGAACAGCGCGAACACCGGGGAGCTGTTTTTT
-	-	TRBJ1-1	TRBV5-1	CASSLGRTEAFF	TGCGCCAGCAGCCTGGGGAGGACTGAAGCTTTCTTT
TRBD1	-	TRBJ1-2	TRBV4-1	CASSLTPGQGYYGYTF	TGCGCCAGCAGCCTGACACCGGGACAGGGTTACTATGGCTACACCTTC
-	-	TRBJ2-6	TRBV28	CASIQSLPGSGANVLTF	TGTGCCAGCATTCAGAGCCTTCCTGGGTCGGGGGCCAACGTCCTGACTTTC
-	-	TRBJ1-2	TRBV7-9	CASSLEENYGYTF	TGTGCCAGCAGCTTAGAGGAAAACTATGGCTACACCTTC
-	-	TRBJ2-2	TRBV27	CASSLLAGRSDTGELFF	TGTGCCAGCAGTCTCCTGGCGGGCAGGTCGGACACCGGGGAGCTGTTTTTT
-	-	TRBJ1-2	TRBV18	CASSPTEEVEGYTF	TGTGCCAGCTCACCTACAGAGGAAGTAGAAGGCTACACCTTC
-	-	TRBJ2-1	TRBV18	CASSPGGDEQFF	TGTGCCAGCTCACCGGGCGGCGATGAGCAGTTCTTC
TRBD1	-	TRBJ2-1	TRBV2	CASSPQGDEQFF	TGTGCCAGCAGTCCACAGGGGGATGAGCAGTTCTTC
-	-	TRBJ1-1	TRBV4-1	CASRRGEGTNTEAFF	TGCGCCAGCAGAAGAGGGGAAGGGACGAACACTGAAGCTTTCTTT
-	-	TRBJ2-5	TRBV7-2	CASSLMAPPQETQYF	TGTGCCAGCAGCTTAATGGCCCCCCCTCAGGAGACCCAGTACTTC
-	-	TRBJ1-3	TRBV7-6	CASSPDSFSGNTIYF	TGTGCCAGCAGCCCCGACAGTTTCTCTGGAAACACCATATATTTT
-	-	TRBJ2-2	TRBV4-2	CASSQEELFF	TGTGCCAGCAGCCAAGAGGAGCTGTTTTTT
-	-	TRBJ2-7	TRBV6-2/TRBV6-3	CASSYGSNEQYF	TGTGCCAGCAGTTACGGCTCGAACGAGCAGTACTTC
-	few	TRBJ2-7	TRBV5-6	CASSLPYPYEQYF	TGTGCCAGCAGCTTGCCTTATCCCTACGAGCAGTACTTC
-	-	TRBJ1-4	TRBV4-3	CASSQEAGANEKLFF	TGCGCCAGCAGCCAAGAGGCAGGGGCAAATGAAAAACTGTTTTTT
TRBD1	-	TRBJ2-5	TRBV15	CATSETGGMETQYF	TGTGCCACCAGCGAGACAGGGGGCATGGAGACCCAGTACTTC
TRBD2	-	TRBJ2-1	TRBV4-2	CASSYQVAGGPGNEQFF	TGTGCCAGCAGCTACCAAGTAGCGGGGGGGCCGGGCAATGAGCAGTTCTTC
-	-	TRBJ2-5	TRBV5-1	CASSLGHRETQYF	TGCGCCAGCAGCTTGGGCCACAGGGAGACCCAGTACTTC
-	-	TRBJ1-2	TRBV12-3/TRBV12-4	CASSLVVNYGYTF	TGTGCCAGCAGCCTCGTTGTCAACTATGGCTACACCTTC
-	-	TRBJ2-7	TRBV7-8	CASSHGPGHEQYF	TGTGCCAGCAGCCACGGACCCGGGCATGAGCAGTACTTC
-	-	TRBJ1-2	TRBV19	CASSTAFKGHGYTF	TGTGCCAGTAGCACCGCATTTAAGGGGCATGGCTACACCTTC
-	-	TRBJ2-7	TRBV27	CASRPRGPGVYEQYF	TGTGCCAGCAGGCCACGGGGCCCTGGGGTCTACGAGCAGTACTTC
-	-	TRBJ1-5	TRBV4-2	CASSHAQEYSNQPQHF	TGTGCCAGCAGCCATGCTCAGGAGTATAGCAATCAGCCCCAGCATTTT
-	-	TRBJ1-2	TRBV29-1	CSVNANYGYTF	TGCAGCGTCAACGCTAACTATGGCTACACCTTC
TRBD1	-	TRBJ2-5	TRBV2	CASSDQGGGETQYF	TGTGCCAGCAGTGATCAAGGGGGCGGAGAGACCCAGTACTTC
-	-	TRBJ1-4	TRBV6-1	CASSSGTEDEKLFF	TGTGCCAGTTCCTCCGGGACCGAGGATGAAAAACTGTTTTTT
-	-	TRBJ2-5	TRBV5-1	CASSRGEAGETQYF	TGCGCCAGCAGCAGAGGAGAGGCGGGAGAGACCCAGTACTTC
TRBD1	-	TRBJ1-6	TRBV6-4	CASSEMGQGGSPLHF	TGTGCCAGCAGTGAAATGGGACAGGGAGGTTCACCCCTCCACTTT
-	-	TRBJ2-5	TRBV7-9	CASSQYRVLGDQETQYF	TGTGCCAGCAGCCAATACAGGGTTCTGGGCGATCAAGAGACCCAGTACTTC
-	few	TRBJ1-5	TRBV10-2	CASSEGHFLPNQPQHF	TGCGCCAGCAGTGAGGGACATTTCTTACCCAATCAGCCCCAGCATTTT
TRBD1	-	TRBJ1-2	TRBV24-1	CATSDSQRGLGYTF	TGTGCCACCAGTGATTCGCAAAGGGGGCTTGGCTACACCTTC
-	once	TRBJ1-3	TRBV15	CATSRPGQERNTIYF	TGTGCCACCAGCAGGCCCGGGCAGGAGAGAAACACCATATATTTT
-	-	TRBJ1-3	TRBV29-1	CSVAGGSPGNTIYF	TGCAGCGTTGCGGGCGGGTCCCCTGGAAACACCATATATTTT
-	once	TRBJ1-1	TRBV2	CASSAGLEVGAFF	TGTGCCAGCAGTGCGGGACTAGAGGTGGGAGCTTTCTTT
-	-	TRBJ1-1	TRBV3-1/TRBV3-2	CASSQGRGSNAFF	TGTGCCAGCAGCCAAGGGAGAGGGAGCAACGCTTTCTTT
TRBD1	-	TRBJ1-1	TRBV6-5	CASSLPGTDQAFF	TGTGCCAGCAGTTTACCGGGGACAGACCAAGCTTTCTTT
-	few	TRBJ2-1	TRBV7-6	CASSLNPANSYNEQFF	TGTGCCAGCAGCTTAAACCCGGCGAACTCCTACAATGAGCAGTTCTTC
TRBD1	-	TRBJ1-3	TRBV29-1	CSVDAGGNTIYF	TGCAGCGTTGACGCAGGGGGGAACACCATATATTTT
-	-	TRBJ1-6	TRBV6-5	CASSQGVLVSLHF	TGTGCCAGCAGCCAAGGGGTACTGGTTTCCCTCCACTTT